The 15 T cell receptor beta chains in this list originate from one sample, sequenced in a study of shared clonotypes between healthy human individuals. The table came from immunoSEQ multiplex PCR; TCRdb's copy has only in-frame clones and leaves some out. The data contain 2 million to 2.5 million clones, approximately 95% of them seen just once; the ten biggest clones take up about 0.39%. Sequencing was carried out using naive CD4+ T cells from PBMCs. Subset here: CD45RA+ positively selected. These receptors were collected from a man younger than 30 in good health. Some clones in this sample may be carry-over from other donors' samples.

The chain carries TRBV30 and TRBJ2-1; the D is unclear. Germline values: CDR1 GTSNPN, CDR2 SVGIG (reference sequence). The CDR3 consists of 16 residues. The ends were cut back, 0 bases at V and 1 base at J, with 13 bases in the middle. CDR3 sequence reads: CAWSVRSTLSYNEQFF. Here the CDR3 DNA reads TGTGCCTGGAGTGTACGTTCTACACTTTCCTACAATGAGCAGTTCTTC.

V usage is TRBV30 and J usage is TRBJ2-2; no clear D. Trimming removed 2 bases from V and 6 bases from J, with 10 bases in between. The V gene's germline CDR1 is GTSNPN and CDR2 SVGIG (reference sequence). This CDR3 has 13 residues. Here the CDR3 DNA reads TGTGCCTGGAGTTCTGGATCTGCCGGGGAGCTGTTTTTT. This gives the protein CAWSSGSAGELFF.

The chain is built from TRBV5-1 and TRBJ2-1; D perhaps matches TRBD2 (6 bases). CDR1 is SGHRS and CDR2 is YFSETQ in the germline V gene. This CDR3 contains 11 residues. V lost 4 bases and J 10 bases, leaving 9 bases between the germline ends. The CDR3 region is CASSLATEQFF. CDR3 sequence (DNA): TGCGCCAGCAGCCTAGCGACAGAGCAGTTCTTC.

V and J are TRBV19 and TRBJ1-1, with D perhaps TRBD1 (5 bases). Per germline, CDR1 LNHDA and CDR2 SQIVND (reference sequence). This CDR3 comprises 12 residues. V was trimmed by 8 bases and J by 5 bases, leaving 12 bases between them. The chain's CDR3 is CASCYGGTEAFF. The CDR3 DNA follows: TGTGCCAGTTGTTACGGGGGAACTGAAGCTTTCTTT.

This rearrangement joins TRBV7-9 to TRBJ2-1; TRBD2 agrees at 14 bases. V shed 5 bases, J shed 7 bases, and the junction held 10 bases outside the gene matches. The length of the CDR3 is 17 residues. Germline V gives CDR1 SEHNR, CDR2 FQNEAQ (reference sequence). CDR3 protein: CASSIRPGTSGSNEQFF. CDR3 DNA: TGTGCCAGCAGCATACGCCCTGGGACTAGCGGGAGTAATGAGCAGTTCTTC. Filled out from reference TRBV7-9 and TRBJ2-1, the complete variable domain reads DTGVSQNPRHKITKRGQNVTFRCDPISEHNRLYWYRQTLGQGPEFLTYFQNEAQLEKSRLLSDRFSAERPKGSFSTLEIQRTEQGDSAMYLCASSIRPGTSGSNEQFFGPGTRLTVL.

The chain joins TRBV7-9 to TRBJ2-2, with 10 positions matching TRBD1. Germline V gene data show CDR1 as SEHNR and CDR2 as FQNEAQ (reference sequence). V dropped 5 bases and J dropped 4; count of bases not matched to a gene: 7. The CDR3 runs 16 residues. The CDR3 protein is CASSLRDRGLTGELFF. As DNA, the CDR3 is TGTGCCAGCAGCCTCCGAGACAGGGGGCTCACCGGGGAGCTGTTTTTT.

A note on this clone: Other DNA sequences in this specimen translate into the identical CDR3. The chain couples TRBV28 to TRBJ1-3; D not resolved. Germline V gives CDR1 MDHEN, CDR2 SYDVKM. V was clipped by 5 bases and J by 4 bases, with 6 bases between them. The CDR3 loop spans 12 amino acids. The CDR3 DNA reads TGTGCCAGCAGTCCTGGAGGAAACACCATATATTTT. Encoded protein: CASSPGGNTIYF.

This chain joins TRBV29-1 and TRBJ2-5; the match to TRBD1 covers 9 bases. Germline CDR1 is SQVTM and CDR2 is ANQGSEA. The CDR3 consists of 13 residues. After removal of 7 bases from V and 5 bases from J, the junction contained 8 bases not matched to a gene. The CDR3 is CSASTGGRETQYF. In nucleotides, the CDR3 is TGCAGCGCCTCGACAGGGGGTAGGGAGACCCAGTACTTC.

In the case of this clone: The sample carries other DNA sequences with the same CDR3. The chain joins TRBV19 to TRBJ1-3; D uncertain. The germline V gene encodes CDR1 LNHDA and CDR2 SQIVND (reference sequence). The V end lost 6 bases, the J end lost 0 bases, and 0 bases lay between the germline ends. This CDR3 region has 11 residues. The CDR3 spells CASSSGNTIYF. Here the CDR3 DNA reads TGTGCCAGTAGCTCTGGAAACACCATATATTTT.

This chain connects TRBV6-6 to TRBJ2-7; no reliable D call. The CDR3 loop spans 13 amino acids. Germline V gene sequence: CDR1 MNHNY, CDR2 SVGAGI (reference sequence). The V gene lost 4 bases and the J gene lost 3 bases, with 10 bases spanning the gap. The CDR3 region has the DNA TGTGCCAGCAGTTTCCCAAGCCGCTACGAGCAGTACTTC. Translated: CASSFPSRYEQYF.

This chain uses TRBV30 with TRBJ2-3; D perhaps matches TRBD2 (6 bases). Trimming removed 1 base from V and 8 bases from J, with 16 bases in between. Germline loops: CDR1 GTSNPN, CDR2 SVGIG (reference sequence). The CDR3 loop spans 14 amino acids. The CDR3 DNA is TGTGCCTGGAGTGACTATAGCGGAACCGGTACGCAGTATTTT. Translated: CAWSDYSGTGTQYF.

Concerning this clone itself: Other DNA sequences in this sample translate to the same CDR3. The chain links TRBV28 to TRBJ1-2; no clear D gene. The CDR3 totals 12 residues. V dropped 2 bases and J dropped 5 bases, with 6 bases sitting between them. Germline values: CDR1 MDHEN, CDR2 SYDVKM. This CDR3 is CASSLNGYGYTF. CDR3 bases: TGTGCCAGCAGTTTAAACGGTTATGGCTACACCTTC.

The chain couples TRBV19 to TRBJ2-5; TRBD2 matches 7 bases. Trimming cost V 6 bases and J 7 bases; bases outside gene matches: 17. CDR3 length: 16 residues. The germline V gene has CDR1 LNHDA and CDR2 SQIVND (reference sequence). In nucleotides, the CDR3 is TGTGCCAGTAGCTCCCAGGGATCGGGGGGTTCTGGGACCCAGTACTTC. It codes for CASSSQGSGGSGTQYF.

The chain joins TRBV5-8 to TRBJ2-1, with 7 positions matching TRBD1. This CDR3 has 16 amino acids. Germline loops: CDR1 SGHTS, CDR2 YDEGEE. The trim removed 3 bases at V and 1 base at J, leaving 7 bases unmatched. The chain's CDR3 is CASSSGQLISYNEQFF. Here the CDR3 DNA reads TGTGCCAGCAGCTCGGGACAGCTCATATCCTACAATGAGCAGTTCTTC. Variable domain in full (rest from reference TRBV5-8 and TRBJ2-1): EAGVTQSPTHLIKTRGQQATLRCSPISGHTSVYWYQQALGLGLQFLLWYDEGEERNRGNFPPRFSGRQFPNYSSELNVNALELEDSALYLCASSSGQLISYNEQFFGPGTRLTVL.

Note on this clone: Different DNA sequences within this sample yield the same CDR3. This chain joins TRBV2 and TRBJ2-7, with unresolved D. Trimming shortened V by 6 bases and J by 3 bases, and 6 bases separated the two germline ends. In germline, CDR1 is SNHLY, CDR2 FYNNEI. The CDR3 spans 11 residues. The CDR3 loop is CASRTVYEQYF. CDR3 DNA: TGTGCCAGCAGAACAGTCTACGAGCAGTACTTC.